Listed below are T cell receptor beta chains from one sample, sequenced in a study of T cell repertoires in cytomegalovirus infection. Antigens of these TCRs are unknown. TCRdb itself ran the reads through MiXCR, one entry per CDR3 protein. Altogether approximately 470,000 distinct CDR3 sequences are present, about 42% being singletons, with the ten largest covering about 39%. This sample comprised cultured PBMCs, obtained from culture after CMV antigen stimulation. All receptors come from a human donor in good health (CMV status not recorded). Some clones in this sample may be carry-over from other donors' samples. Each CDR3 is given with its conserved first and last residue. A D gene is named only where the DNA matches it firmly. Clone size is shown for a subset of rows, as once, few, many or a class of expanded clone.

V gene: TRBV28
D gene: TRBD2
J gene: TRBJ2-7
clone size: NA
CDR3 protein: CASRPPGGGYPYEQYF
CDR3 DNA: TGTGCCAGCAGGCCACCCGGGGGGGGATATCCCTACGAGCAGTACTTC

V gene: TRBV20-1
D gene: NA
J gene: TRBJ1-4
clone size: NA
CDR3 protein: CSARTTAGGVEKLFF
CDR3 DNA: TGCAGTGCTAGAACCACAGCCGGTGGGGTTGAAAAACTGTTTTTT

V gene: TRBV2
D gene: TRBD1
J gene: TRBJ2-7
clone size: once
CDR3 protein: CASSPSRTGGSYEQYF
CDR3 DNA: TGTGCCAGCAGTCCAAGCCGGACAGGGGGCAGTTACGAGCAGTACTTC

V gene: TRBV4-1
D gene: NA
J gene: TRBJ2-7
clone size: NA
CDR3 protein: CASSQWAGGYEQYF
CDR3 DNA: TGCGCCAGCAGCCAATGGGCAGGTGGATACGAGCAGTACTTC

V gene: TRBV7-2
D gene: TRBD1
J gene: TRBJ2-2
clone size: many
CDR3 protein: CASSPSARGGENTGELFF
CDR3 DNA: TGTGCCAGCAGCCCCTCTGCGAGAGGGGGCGAAAACACCGGGGAGCTGTTTTTT

V gene: TRBV19
D gene: NA
J gene: TRBJ2-6
clone size: NA
CDR3 protein: CASSLTNSGANVLTF
CDR3 DNA: TGTGCCAGTAGTCTCACAAACTCTGGGGCCAACGTCCTGACTTTC

V gene: TRBV6-1
D gene: NA
J gene: TRBJ2-1
clone size: few
CDR3 protein: CASSEERGNEQFF
CDR3 DNA: TGTGCCAGCAGTGAAGAGAGGGGCAATGAGCAGTTCTTC

V gene: TRBV7-2
D gene: TRBD2
J gene: TRBJ2-5
clone size: NA
CDR3 protein: CASSQIAGGEETQYF
CDR3 DNA: TGTGCCAGCAGCCAAATAGCGGGAGGGGAAGAGACCCAGTACTTC

V gene: TRBV10-3
D gene: TRBD2
J gene: TRBJ2-1
clone size: NA
CDR3 protein: CATRGLDVNEQFF
CDR3 DNA: TGTGCCACCCGGGGACTAGACGTAAATGAGCAGTTCTTC

V gene: TRBV20-1
D gene: NA
J gene: TRBJ1-6
clone size: NA
CDR3 protein: CSARRGQYSPLHF
CDR3 DNA: TGCAGTGCCCGTAGGGGCCAATATTCACCCCTCCACTTT

V gene: TRBV11-2
D gene: NA
J gene: TRBJ1-1
clone size: few
CDR3 protein: CASSPRQGERNTEAFF
CDR3 DNA: TGTGCCAGCAGCCCACGTCAGGGAGAGAGGAACACTGAAGCTTTCTTT

V gene: TRBV6-1
D gene: NA
J gene: TRBJ1-1
clone size: NA
CDR3 protein: CATWQSPMNTEAFF
CDR3 DNA: TGTGCCACCTGGCAGTCCCCAATGAACACTGAAGCTTTCTTT

V gene: TRBV18
D gene: TRBD1
J gene: TRBJ1-5
clone size: NA
CDR3 protein: CASSPPRTPGQGALGQPQHF
CDR3 DNA: TGTGCCAGCTCCCCTCCCCGCACGCCGGGACAGGGGGCTTTAGGGCAGCCCCAGCATTTT

V gene: TRBV4-3
D gene: TRBD2
J gene: TRBJ2-4
clone size: few
CDR3 protein: CASSQGSGTLNIQYF
CDR3 DNA: TGCGCCAGCAGCCAAGGTAGCGGGACGTTGAACATTCAGTACTTC

V gene: TRBV7-8
D gene: NA
J gene: TRBJ2-2
clone size: NA
CDR3 protein: CASRLDSYTGELFF
CDR3 DNA: TGTGCCAGCAGACTAGACAGCTACACCGGGGAGCTGTTTTTT

V gene: TRBV7-2
D gene: TRBD2
J gene: TRBJ2-7
clone size: NA
CDR3 protein: CASSFLAGGGSYEQYF
CDR3 DNA: TGTGCCAGCAGCTTTCTAGCGGGGGGGGGGTCCTACGAGCAGTACTTC

V gene: TRBV5-8
D gene: NA
J gene: TRBJ2-7
clone size: few
CDR3 protein: CASTSTGFYEQYF
CDR3 DNA: TGTGCCAGCACCTCAACAGGGTTCTACGAGCAGTACTTC

V gene: TRBV12-3/TRBV12-4
D gene: TRBD2
J gene: TRBJ2-3
clone size: few
CDR3 protein: CASSLGFGTSPNLGQITDTQYF
CDR3 DNA: TGTGCCAGCAGTTTAGGTTTCGGGACTAGCCCAAACCTGGGACAAATCACAGATACGCAGTATTTT

V gene: TRBV7-6
D gene: NA
J gene: TRBJ2-1
clone size: NA
CDR3 protein: CASSPTRSTYNEQFF
CDR3 DNA: TGTGCCAGCAGCCCGACTAGAAGCACCTACAATGAGCAGTTCTTC

V gene: TRBV7-8
D gene: NA
J gene: TRBJ2-3
clone size: NA
CDR3 protein: CASGTGPSTDTQYF
CDR3 DNA: TGTGCCAGCGGTACGGGACCTAGCACAGATACGCAGTATTTT

V gene: TRBV12-3/TRBV12-4
D gene: NA
J gene: TRBJ2-7
clone size: NA
CDR3 protein: CASSLRRSPPYEQYF
CDR3 DNA: TGTGCCAGCAGTTTACGGCGGAGCCCACCTTACGAGCAGTACTTC

V gene: TRBV5-4
D gene: TRBD2
J gene: TRBJ2-1
clone size: NA
CDR3 protein: CASSFASGRITYNEQFF
CDR3 DNA: TGTGCCAGCAGCTTTGCCAGCGGGAGGATTACTTACAATGAGCAGTTCTTC

V gene: TRBV6-1
D gene: NA
J gene: TRBJ1-3
clone size: NA
CDR3 protein: CASSLGALGNTIYF
CDR3 DNA: TGTGCCAGCAGTCTTGGAGCTCTCGGAAACACCATATATTTT

V gene: TRBV4-1
D gene: NA
J gene: TRBJ1-2
clone size: NA
CDR3 protein: CASSRSRGPYGYTF
CDR3 DNA: TGCGCCAGCAGCCGCTCCCGGGGGCCCTATGGCTACACCTTC

V gene: TRBV5-4
D gene: NA
J gene: TRBJ1-2
clone size: NA
CDR3 protein: CASSASGFLPDGYTF
CDR3 DNA: TGTGCCAGCAGCGCATCCGGGTTTCTTCCCGATGGCTACACCTTC

V gene: TRBV7-2
D gene: NA
J gene: TRBJ2-3
clone size: few
CDR3 protein: CASSDPQVSDTQYF
CDR3 DNA: TGTGCCAGCAGCGATCCACAGGTCTCAGATACGCAGTATTTT

V gene: TRBV4-2
D gene: NA
J gene: TRBJ1-1
clone size: few
CDR3 protein: CASSQEGLVGEAFF
CDR3 DNA: TGTGCCAGCAGCCAAGAAGGTTTGGTTGGTGAAGCTTTCTTT

V gene: TRBV10-3
D gene: TRBD2
J gene: TRBJ2-7
clone size: NA
CDR3 protein: CAISESVAGVYEQYF
CDR3 DNA: TGTGCCATCAGTGAGTCGGTAGCGGGGGTCTACGAGCAGTACTTC

V gene: TRBV7-9
D gene: NA
J gene: TRBJ1-2
clone size: NA
CDR3 protein: CASSLRSGNGYTF
CDR3 DNA: TGTGCCAGCAGCTTAAGGAGCGGAAATGGCTACACCTTC

V gene: TRBV9
D gene: NA
J gene: TRBJ2-3
clone size: NA
CDR3 protein: CASSVKSPDSRNLGTDTQYF
CDR3 DNA: TGTGCCAGCAGCGTAAAGTCCCCCGATTCGCGGAATTTAGGGACAGATACGCAGTATTTT

V gene: TRBV7-9
D gene: NA
J gene: TRBJ2-5
clone size: few
CDR3 protein: CASGGPSETQYF
CDR3 DNA: TGTGCCAGCGGGGGGCCGAGTGAGACCCAGTACTTC

V gene: TRBV12-3/TRBV12-4
D gene: TRBD2
J gene: TRBJ2-3
clone size: many
CDR3 protein: CASSLLSGADTQYF
CDR3 DNA: TGTGCCAGCAGTTTGCTTAGCGGGGCGGATACGCAGTATTTT

V gene: TRBV9
D gene: TRBD1
J gene: TRBJ2-7
clone size: NA
CDR3 protein: CASSAGQGWANEQYF
CDR3 DNA: TGTGCCAGCAGCGCCGGACAGGGTTGGGCGAACGAGCAGTACTTC

V gene: TRBV7-8
D gene: TRBD1
J gene: TRBJ2-3
clone size: NA
CDR3 protein: CASTSIGTGGVSNTDTQYF
CDR3 DNA: TGTGCCAGCACATCCATTGGGACAGGGGGCGTTTCGAACACAGATACGCAGTATTTT

V gene: TRBV5-1
D gene: NA
J gene: TRBJ1-6
clone size: few
CDR3 protein: CASSLYGRESYNSPLHF
CDR3 DNA: TGCGCCAGCAGCTTGTACGGTCGGGAAAGTTATAATTCACCCCTCCACTTT

V gene: TRBV11-2
D gene: NA
J gene: TRBJ2-7
clone size: few
CDR3 protein: CASSLEQGRDPYEQYF
CDR3 DNA: TGTGCCAGCAGCTTGGAACAGGGCAGGGATCCCTACGAGCAGTACTTC

V gene: TRBV10-3
D gene: NA
J gene: TRBJ2-7
clone size: few
CDR3 protein: CAISHGIYEQYF
CDR3 DNA: TGTGCCATCAGCCACGGGATCTACGAGCAGTACTTC

V gene: TRBV3-1
D gene: NA
J gene: TRBJ2-4
clone size: NA
CDR3 protein: CASSQVRDRTNIQYF
CDR3 DNA: TGTGCCAGCAGCCAAGTTCGAGACAGAACAAACATTCAGTACTTC

V gene: TRBV5-4
D gene: TRBD2
J gene: TRBJ2-3
clone size: NA
CDR3 protein: CTGGAGETDTQYF
CDR3 DNA: TGTACCGGGGGGGCGGGAGAGACAGATACGCAGTATTTT

V gene: TRBV20-1
D gene: TRBD1
J gene: TRBJ1-4
clone size: once
CDR3 protein: CSASPVTGDREKLFF
CDR3 DNA: TGCAGTGCTTCACCGGTGACAGGGGATCGTGAAAAACTGTTTTTT

V gene: TRBV7-2
D gene: NA
J gene: TRBJ1-6
clone size: many
CDR3 protein: CASSLVAGAGSPLHF
CDR3 DNA: TGTGCCAGCAGCTTAGTGGCAGGGGCAGGTTCACCCCTCCACTTT

V gene: TRBV2
D gene: TRBD2
J gene: TRBJ2-7
clone size: NA
CDR3 protein: CASSDWGLAGGSSYEQYF
CDR3 DNA: TGTGCCAGCAGTGACTGGGGACTAGCGGGAGGAAGCTCCTACGAGCAGTACTTC

V gene: TRBV4-3
D gene: NA
J gene: TRBJ1-1
clone size: NA
CDR3 protein: CASSQLPRGGTEAFF
CDR3 DNA: TGCGCCAGCAGCCAACTACCTAGGGGGGGGACTGAAGCTTTCTTT

V gene: TRBV9
D gene: NA
J gene: TRBJ2-1
clone size: NA
CDR3 protein: CASSVFGGAVYNEQFF
CDR3 DNA: TGTGCCAGCAGCGTTTTTGGGGGGGCAGTTTACAATGAGCAGTTCTTC